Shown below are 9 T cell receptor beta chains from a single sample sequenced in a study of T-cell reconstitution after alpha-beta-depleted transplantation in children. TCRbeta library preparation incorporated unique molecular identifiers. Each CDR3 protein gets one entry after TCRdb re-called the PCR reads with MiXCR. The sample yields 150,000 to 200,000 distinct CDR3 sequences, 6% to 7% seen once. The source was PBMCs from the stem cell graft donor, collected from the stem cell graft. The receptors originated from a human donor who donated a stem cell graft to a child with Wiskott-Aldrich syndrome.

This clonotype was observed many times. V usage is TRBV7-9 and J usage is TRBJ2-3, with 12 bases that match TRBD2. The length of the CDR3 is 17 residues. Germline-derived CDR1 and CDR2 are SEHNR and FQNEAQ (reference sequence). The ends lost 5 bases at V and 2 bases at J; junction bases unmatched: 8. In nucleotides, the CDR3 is TGTGCCAGCAGCCCCCTAGCGGGGGGGCGGGACACAGATACGCAGTATTTT. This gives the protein CASSPLAGGRDTDTQYF.

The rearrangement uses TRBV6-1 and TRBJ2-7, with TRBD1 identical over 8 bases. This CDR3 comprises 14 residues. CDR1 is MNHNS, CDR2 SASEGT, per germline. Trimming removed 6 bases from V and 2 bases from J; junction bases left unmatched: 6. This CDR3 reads CASREDRVAYEQYF. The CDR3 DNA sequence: TGTGCCAGCAGAGAGGACAGGGTCGCCTACGAGCAGTACTTC.

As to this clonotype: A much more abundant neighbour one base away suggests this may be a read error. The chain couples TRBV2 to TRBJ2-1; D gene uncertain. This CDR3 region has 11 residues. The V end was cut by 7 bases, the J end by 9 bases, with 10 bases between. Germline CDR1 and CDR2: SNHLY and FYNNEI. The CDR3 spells CASTRTGEQFF. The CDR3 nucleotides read TGTGCCAGCACCCGAACGGGTGAGCAGTTCTTC.

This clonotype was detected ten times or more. DNA of the CDR3: TGCAGTGCTAGAAGATGGGGACAGATCTCCTACAATGAGCAGTTCTTC. It is translated as CSARRWGQISYNEQFF. V and J are TRBV20-1 and TRBJ2-1; 7 bases map to TRBD1. With V trimmed by 2 bases and J by 0 bases, 7 bases remained unmatched. Germline V gene lookup returns CDR1 DFQATT and CDR2 SNEGSKA (reference sequence). This CDR3 spans 16 amino acids.

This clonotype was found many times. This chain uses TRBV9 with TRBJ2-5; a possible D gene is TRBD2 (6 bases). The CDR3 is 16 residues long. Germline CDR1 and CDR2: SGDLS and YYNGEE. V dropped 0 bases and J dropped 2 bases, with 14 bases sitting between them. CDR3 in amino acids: CASSVGPGGSQETQYF. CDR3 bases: TGTGCCAGCAGCGTAGGGCCCGGGGGTTCTCAAGAGACCCAGTACTTC.

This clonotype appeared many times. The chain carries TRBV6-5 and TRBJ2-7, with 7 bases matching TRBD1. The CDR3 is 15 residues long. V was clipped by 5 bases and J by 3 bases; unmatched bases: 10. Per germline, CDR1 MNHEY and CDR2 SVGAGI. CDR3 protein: CASSPLGTVSYEQYF. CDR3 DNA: TGTGCCAGCAGTCCCCTGGGGACAGTCAGCTACGAGCAGTACTTC.

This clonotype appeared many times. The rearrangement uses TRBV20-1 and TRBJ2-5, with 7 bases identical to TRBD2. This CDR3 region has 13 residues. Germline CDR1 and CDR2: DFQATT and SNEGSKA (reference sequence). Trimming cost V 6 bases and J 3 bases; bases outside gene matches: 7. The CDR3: CSAFRGGKETQYF. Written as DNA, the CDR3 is TGCAGTGCCTTCCGGGGAGGGAAAGAGACCCAGTACTTC.

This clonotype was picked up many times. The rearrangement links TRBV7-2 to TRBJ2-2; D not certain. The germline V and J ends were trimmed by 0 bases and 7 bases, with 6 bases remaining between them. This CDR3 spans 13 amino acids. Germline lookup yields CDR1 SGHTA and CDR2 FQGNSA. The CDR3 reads CASSLAGYGELFF. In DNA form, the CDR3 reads TGTGCCAGCAGCTTAGCGGGATACGGGGAGCTGTTTTTT. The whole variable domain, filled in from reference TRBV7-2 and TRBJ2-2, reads GAGVSQSPSNKVTEKGKDVELRCDPISGHTALYWYRQSLGQGLEFLIYFQGNSAPDKSGLPSDRFSAERTGGSVSTLTIQRTQQEDSAVYLCASSLAGYGELFFGEGSRLTVL.

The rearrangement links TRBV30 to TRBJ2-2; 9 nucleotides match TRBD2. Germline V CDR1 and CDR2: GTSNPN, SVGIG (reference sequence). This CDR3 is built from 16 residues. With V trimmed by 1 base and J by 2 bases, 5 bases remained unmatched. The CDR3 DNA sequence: TGTGCCTGGAGTGAATTAGCGGGAGCAAACACCGGGGAGCTGTTTTTT. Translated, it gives CAWSELAGANTGELFF.